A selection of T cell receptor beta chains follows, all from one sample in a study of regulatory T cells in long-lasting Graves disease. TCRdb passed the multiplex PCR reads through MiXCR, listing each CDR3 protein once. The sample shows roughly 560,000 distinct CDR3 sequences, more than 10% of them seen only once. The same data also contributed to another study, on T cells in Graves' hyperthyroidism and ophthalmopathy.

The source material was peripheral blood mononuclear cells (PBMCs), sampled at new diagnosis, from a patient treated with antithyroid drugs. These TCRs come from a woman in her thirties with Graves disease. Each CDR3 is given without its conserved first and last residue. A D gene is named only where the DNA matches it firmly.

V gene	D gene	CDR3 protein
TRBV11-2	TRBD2	ASSLAPGGRAGTDTQY
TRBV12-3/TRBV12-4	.	ASSFSRLEAF
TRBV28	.	ASSRTGLRSDTQY
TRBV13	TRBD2	ASSLGGRPYNEQF
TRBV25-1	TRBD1	ASSVLGTGGDEQF
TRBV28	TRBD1	ASIGGNYGYT
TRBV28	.	ASSLSRISEANVLT
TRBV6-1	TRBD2	ASSEVPGLAGETQY
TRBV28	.	ASSLNDYGYT
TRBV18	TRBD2	ASSSLAGEADTQY
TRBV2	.	ASSEWGGAYEQY
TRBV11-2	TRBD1	ASSEGTANTEAF
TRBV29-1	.	SVGWNTEAF
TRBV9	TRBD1	ASSAGTGPAYEQY
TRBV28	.	ASSWTLYEQY
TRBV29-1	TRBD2	SVEDVLGLAVFNEQF
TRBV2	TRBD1	ASENRDRVNTEAF
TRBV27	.	ASSSYGQLRSLH
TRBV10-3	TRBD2	AISEPRLAGGIGEQY
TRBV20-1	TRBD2	SASKRESEQY
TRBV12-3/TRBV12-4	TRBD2	ASCLGTSRGGETQY
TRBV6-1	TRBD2	ASSPTRGSVFDTQY
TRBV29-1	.	SAVADPATTGELF
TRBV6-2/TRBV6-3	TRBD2	ASSYQNKREVSYEQY
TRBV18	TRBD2	ASSPTSGADTQY
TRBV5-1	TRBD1	ASSQDRGHIEAF
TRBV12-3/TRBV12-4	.	ASSLAQALQETQY
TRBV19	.	ASSLWDTRTYYGYT
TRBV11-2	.	ASSFLSGDTQY
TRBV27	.	ASSSQSNTEAF
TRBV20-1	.	SVIGSQETQY
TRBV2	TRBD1	ASGGTGGSPLH
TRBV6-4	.	ASSDSKTGPSSQH
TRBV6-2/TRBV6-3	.	ASSFDNRDGSYNEQF
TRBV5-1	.	GSSYSSSTDTQY
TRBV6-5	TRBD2	ASSSPRPSGRGSYEQY
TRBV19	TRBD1	ASSPRVGGFQPQH
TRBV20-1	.	SARGQGPQAF
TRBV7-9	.	ASLGAGAGYNEQF
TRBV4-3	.	ASSQFPGPKSDTGELF
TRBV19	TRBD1	ASRKDRPSNTGELF
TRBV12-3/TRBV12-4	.	ASSLWGAHQPQH
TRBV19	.	ASSIVKGMAYEQY
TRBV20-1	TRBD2	SARERAGGSPSFDEQF